This T cell receptor beta chain is from a study of cytotoxic CD8 clonotypes in ibrutinib-treated CLL. Target depth was 1 in 200,000 to 1 in 1 million T cells, about 10x per clonotype. Assay: immunoSEQ multiplex PCR; the TCRdb copy retains only in-frame clones and omits some. Found here are tens of thousands of clones, 75% to 90% of them singletons; the top ten hold roughly 20%. Study-level findings and limits: Exceeding age-matched healthy donors, baseline clonality also tracked the counts of circulating CD8+ T cells. Private clonotypes, not public ones, expanded at ibrutinib response.

This clone is a singleton in its sample. Its antigen remains unknown. Cryopreserved PBMCs supplied roughly 2 micrograms of genomic DNA for TCR beta libraries. This CDR3 spans 17 amino acids. CDR1 and CDR2 from the germline V gene are MDHEN and SYDVKM. V shed 2 bases and J 1 base; nucleotides not matched to a gene: 5. The specimen was PBMCs, collected after 24 months of ibrutinib treatment. This chain uses TRBV28 with TRBJ2-5, with 12 nucleotides matching TRBD2. The receptor comes from a human donor with chronic lymphocytic leukemia. CDR3 nucleotide sequence: TGTGCCAGCAGTTTAAAACTAGCGGGAGGTTTCCAAGAGACCCAGTACTTC. Protein sequence: CASSLKLAGGFQETQYF.